This T cell receptor (beta chain) was sequenced during a study of blood T cell repertoires in COVID-19. The CDR3 has 15 amino acids. Trimming removed 4 bases from V and 3 bases from J, with 13 bases in between. CDR1 and CDR2 (germline): SGHRS, YFSETQ. Generated by immunoSEQ multiplex PCR, the TCRdb table keeps only in-frame clones and is missing some. The table includes more than 200,000 clones, under 85% detected once. Specimen: PBMCs or T cells enriched from blood (not recorded which). The V gene is TRBV5-1, the J gene TRBJ2-2, with D tentatively TRBD1 (6 bases). The TCR was taken from a man in his sixties who had recovered from COVID-19. The chain's CDR3 is CASSLDSRHTGELFF. CDR3 coding DNA: TGCGCCAGCAGCCTGGACAGCCGGCACACCGGGGAGCTGTTTTTT.